The present T cell receptor (beta chain) was sequenced within a study of cytomegalovirus exposure and HLA in healthy donors (dated by TCRdb to 2017 to 2019). General notes on the study: An earlier analysis of 587 of the donors reported over 250 Gb of sequence data and 95 million to 120 million unique TCR beta sequences obtained from around 170 million T cells. The study combined high-throughput TCR immunosequencing, statistical association of individual TCRs with disease status, and machine learning to predict cytomegalovirus infection status. Using immunosequencing, the study profiled T cell repertoires from approximately 700 subjects and related those repertoires to cytomegalovirus serostatus. An early release that covered around 590 HLA-typed donors contained around 300 gigabases of sequencing data and 85 million to 100 million unique TCR sequences. HLA typing covered class I and class II loci at four-digit resolution. Among 398 genotyped donors of the cohort, an average of approximately 240,000 unique TCR beta nucleotide sequences were sequenced per donor, roughly 20% of them non-productive. All discovery cohort repertoires had been generated using a single sequencing platform. Because of strong linkage in the cohort, roughly 5 DR-DQ haplotypes were treated as single units for association and clustering. In the later analysis, no new phenotypic data were used to find candidate immune exposures; instead, reliance was placed on TCR beta sequences and their occurrence across donors. Donor age, sex, ethnicity and CMV serostatus were compiled alongside the repertoire data. The genetic ancestry cluster associated with self-reported Caucasian donors included about 84% of the roughly 390 genotyped donors. In a later genetic analysis, genome-wide SNP genotypes for 398 of the 666 donors were used, and that subset was treated as a discovery cohort. A later analysis re-examined previously published TCR beta repertoires from more than 550 donors and added high-resolution HLA genotyping to investigate patterns of TCR occurrence. The aim of the study was to test whether cataloging public T cell receptors could identify signatures of past pathogen exposure. Besides the first cohort of under 700 subjects, a separate validation cohort made up of around 120 different subjects was used. The number of donors typed differed by locus, with about 629-640 for A, B, C, DRB1 and DQB1, more than 500 for DQA1, 600 to 610 for DPA1, and about 450 for DPB1. An earlier analysis of 587 of the donors applied high-throughput TCR beta sequencing to assess whether each TCR beta V gene segment acted as functional or pseudogenic.

The CDR3 covers 18 residues, taking in both the cysteine and the phenylalanine. The CDR3 DNA has 54 bases and is translated from base 1. The germline ends are 29 bases apart after V is trimmed by 6 bases and J by 8 bases. From a lookup of the germline V gene, CDR1 and CDR2 are SGHTA and FQGNSA. In total, approximately 690 healthy bone marrow donors made up the cohort. Cohort members were all nominally healthy when sampled, although unrecorded immune exposures were likely present. The donor tested CMV seronegative and was one of the 352 seronegative cohort members. Every donor gave a peripheral blood sample, and the peripheral blood mononuclear cells from that sample were used for TCR beta sequencing. Genomic DNA extraction from the blood cell samples was performed with the Qiagen DNeasy Blood Extraction Kit. Library preparation employed the immunoSEQ multiplex PCR assay. A mixture of 60 forward primers for TCR Vbeta segments and 13 reverse primers for TCR Jbeta segments was used in the multiplex PCR. The CDR3 region of rearranged TCR beta genes was amplified from genomic DNA with a multiplex PCR assay. The amplified TCR beta libraries were sequenced on the Illumina HiSeq System as 87-base-pair reads. The published analysis was carried out like this. In a later analysis, some 80 million unique TCR beta chains were counted across the 500 to 700 repertoires, and roughly 11 million of these chains were shared by at least two donors. Raw reads were error-corrected and collapsed into unique sequences by a nearest-neighbor algorithm in which closely related sequences were merged to remove PCR and sequencing errors. Alignment of CDR3 sequences to IMGT reference sequences was used to assign V, D and J gene segments. For a sequence to be retained, at least a six-nucleotide match to both a V gene segment and a J gene segment was required. Rearrangements were classified as productive when the CDR3 lacked stop codons and remained in frame with V and J, and all other rearrangements were classified as non-productive. CDR3 was defined by IMGT convention, running from the second conserved V-encoded cysteine to the conserved J-encoded phenylalanine. Sequences without an unambiguous match to a single V gene segment were excluded from the earlier analysis of several hundred of the donors. An earlier analysis of 587 of the donors classified V segments as functional when productive rearrangements were above 56.7% and as segregating when the standard deviation between donors was above 5%. To diagnose cytomegalovirus status from the catalog of TCR beta chain sequences, a statistical classification framework was built. In a later analysis, TCR nucleotide sequences were compared against IMGT/GENE-DB human TR gene sequences so that V and J genes could be assigned. A later analysis assigned CDR3 sequences and most-parsimonious VDJ recombination scenarios with the TCRdist pipeline. In a later analysis, each TCR beta chain was defined by its CDR3 amino acid sequence together with its V-gene family, and reads lacking a unique V-gene family were excluded. In a later analysis, some 600 highly shared, low-generation-probability nucleotide sequences were removed to address suspected cross-contamination and a sequencing artifact. A later analysis calculated a clonal expansion index for each public chain from normalized within-repertoire ranks of inferred template counts. Generation probabilities in a later analysis came from a VDJ recombination model fitted to out-of-frame rearrangements, and those results were checked against IGoR. In a later analysis, hypergeometric tests were used to score TCR-TCR, TCR-HLA and TCR-CMV co-occurrence, with a repertoire-size bias correction applied to TCR pairs. To estimate false discovery rates, a later analysis permuted the HLA or CMV assignments 20 times. In a later analysis, co-occurring TCRs were grouped using DBSCAN, and TCRdist sequence similarity was added for clustering within HLA-allele-positive subsets. Repertoires with fewer than 30,000 or more than 120,000 public chains, plus five repertoires with anomalous nucleotide sharing, were excluded from co-occurrence clustering. Imported from immuneACCESS, the table was reduced by TCRdb to in-frame sequences with V and J called. These copies leave out some clones; in studies compared against another copy, an unresolved V gene accounts for under half, and the cause of the remainder is not known. V and J calls and clone size come straight from that table; D and trimming were deduced from the DNA. The sample has approximately 110,000 clones on record, 15% of them singletons. Clones ranked in the top ten supply 0.83% of the sample.

As concerns this clone: The antigen it recognizes is unknown. The record has no base qualities; no much larger clone is one base away.

Paper-wide results and their limitations: Compared with the roughly 720-donor mean, donors in an Asian-associated ancestry cluster had fewer N-insertions in productive TCRs, according to a later genetic analysis. An association between a missense DCLRE1C variant and V-gene and J-gene trimming of TCR beta chains was found in a later genetic analysis and replicated in an independent cohort. The presence/absence analyses assumed that sequencing depth was roughly uniform across donors, and that assumption may not be true. Linkage disequilibrium might explain the correlated functional status among segregating V segments, but an unknown experimental factor could not be excluded. HLA typing was unavailable for some donors at each locus, so association tests used only the typed subset. In a later analysis, most CMV-associated TCR beta chains were found to appear HLA-restricted, with HLA associations seemingly driven largely by CMV exposure. A later analysis associated 16,951 TCR beta sequences with specific HLA alleles at a false discovery rate of 0.05. In a later analysis, TCR association rates were found to vary across HLA loci, with the most associated TCRs seen for DRB1 alleles and the fewest for HLA-C alleles. In vitro tests confirmed that a few of the cytomegalovirus-associated TCR beta chains recognize cytomegalovirus antigens. When HLA alleles, especially DR and DQ, strongly co-occurred, attributing TCR associations to individual alleles was difficult. In this cohort, only TCR beta chains were sequenced, and detectable features were limited by the absence of alpha or paired-chain data. Some IMGT-functional V segments, including TRBV6-2 and TRBV6-3, could not be told apart with the 87-base-pair reads, so those segments were excluded. A further reported finding was that TCR beta sequences accurately predicted the HLA-A and HLA-B alleles for most subjects in the first cohort. Most TCR sequences were seen in very few donors, while some public TCRs were found in many individuals. In both the original and validation cohorts, the classifier was reported to diagnose cytomegalovirus status with high specificity and sensitivity. Several of the top co-occurrence clusters appeared to be linked to parvovirus B19, influenza, CMV and Epstein-Barr virus, according to a later analysis. Fewer than 20 rarely observed V segments, including chromosome 9 orphons, were excluded from the earlier analysis of about 500 of the donors because counts were too low. Immune exposure information for the cohort was limited to CMV serostatus. The study gave a list of about 150 TCR beta chains associated with cytomegalovirus. A later analysis found that HLA-associated TCR beta chains were more clonally expanded and had lower generation probabilities than equally common non-associated chains. According to the authors, the approach could potentially be generalized to other disease states and immunological phenotypes. A cluster of highly shared sequence variants was judged likely to represent a technical artifact of the sequencing pipeline. Broadly in line with IMGT annotations, most TCR beta V segments showed up in productive rearrangements about 87% or about 30% of the time in an earlier analysis of around 550 of the donors.

The chain is assembled from TRBV7-2 and TRBJ2-1; tentative D gene TRBD2, with 6 bases matching. The clonotype originates from a female donor in good health and CMV-seronegative. Sequenced: PBMCs. In nucleotide form, the sequence is TGTGCCAGCAGTTCTCTTACGGGAGAACGGTATGGATGGTATGAGCAGTTCTTC. Its amino acids are CASSSLTGERYGWYEQFF.